The T cell receptor beta chain described here comes from a study of cytomegalovirus exposure and HLA in healthy donors. Across the study: An earlier analysis identified approximately 110 million unique TCR beta sequences in some 180 million T cells. Findings and limits, study-wide: In vitro data verified a few CMV-associated chains as specific for CMV antigens.

The CDR3 is 13 residues long. Germline V gene lookup returns CDR1 LNHDA and CDR2 SQIVND (reference sequence). V lost 7 bases, J lost 7 bases, and 7 bases stayed unmatched. This PCR relied on a set of 60 Vbeta primers and 13 Jbeta primers. Profiling relied on immunoSEQ multiplex PCR, and the TCRdb table lists in-frame clones only, not all of them. Of about 160,000 clones listed, roughly 80% are singletons. With regard to this clone: Its specificity is not known.

The sequenced material came from PBMCs. The receptor was isolated from a female donor in good health and CMV-seronegative. The genes are TRBV19 and TRBJ1-1; TRBD1 matches 9 bases. CDR3 nucleotides: TGTGCCAGTAAGGGACAGGGTCGACATGAAGCTTTCTTT. This codes for CASKGQGRHEAFF.